The T cell receptor beta chain under discussion was sequenced for a study of T cell changes during pregnancy in multiple sclerosis. The V gene's germline CDR1 is KGHSH and CDR2 LQKENI. This CDR3 comprises 15 residues. V lost 1 base, J lost 0 bases, and 0 bases stayed unmatched. Assay used: immunoSEQ multiplex PCR; TCRdb lists only in-frame clones, some missing. The sample lists over 50,000 clones, 93% occurring once. Here the sequenced sample was peripheral blood, taken in the second trimester of pregnancy. This clonotype was sampled from a female donor with multiple sclerosis, enrolled in a pregnancy study. This chain uses TRBV18 with TRBJ1-1; 9 nucleotides align to TRBD1. CDR3 sequence (DNA): TGTGCCAGCTCACCACGGGACAGGGTGAACACTGAAGCTTTCTTT. Translated, it gives CASSPRDRVNTEAFF.